The clone carrying this TCR beta chain was seen a handful of times. No antigen is known for it. TCRdb re-analysed the 5' RACE reads in MiXCR, keeping a single row per CDR3 protein. This sample yields 450,000 to 700,000 distinct CDR3 sequences, of which around 17% are seen a single time; around 11% belongs to the top ten. The data were taken from a study of T-cell memory formation after mild COVID-19. Study-wide findings and caveats: The appearance of some responding clones in pre-infection memory suggested that cross-reactive memory joined.

Trimming removed 5 bases from V and 0 bases from J, with 10 bases in between. The CDR3 runs 14 residues. CDR1 is SGHNT and CDR2 is YENEEA in the germline V gene. The chain employs TRBV11-3 and TRBJ1-1; possibly TRBD1 for D (5 bases). The sequence was obtained from an adult woman who had mild COVID-19 (a few samples of this study predate the infection). Cell type and time point are not known. Sample: PBMCs or a T cell subset sorted from them (not recorded which). The CDR3 DNA is TGTGCCAGCAGCGTGACAGATTTGAACACTGAAGCTTTCTTT. This gives the protein CASSVTDLNTEAFF.